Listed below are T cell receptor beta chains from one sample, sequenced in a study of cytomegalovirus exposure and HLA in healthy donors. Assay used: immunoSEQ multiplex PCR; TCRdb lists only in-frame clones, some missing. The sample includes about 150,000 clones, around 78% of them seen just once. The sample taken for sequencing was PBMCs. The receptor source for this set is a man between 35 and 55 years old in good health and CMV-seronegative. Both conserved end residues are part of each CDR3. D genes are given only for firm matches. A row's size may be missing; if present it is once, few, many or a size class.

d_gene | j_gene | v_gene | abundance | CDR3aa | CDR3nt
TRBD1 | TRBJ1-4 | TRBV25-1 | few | CASSEVEYRGNEKLFF | TGTGCCAGCAGCGAGGTGGAGTACAGGGGGAATGAAAAACTGTTTTTT
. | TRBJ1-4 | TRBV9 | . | CASSVGGGDEKLFF | TGTGCCAGCAGCGTAGGGGGAGGGGATGAAAAACTGTTTTTT
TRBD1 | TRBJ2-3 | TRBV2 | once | CASRLGQHTDTQYF | TGTGCCAGCAGGTTGGGACAGCACACAGATACGCAGTATTTT
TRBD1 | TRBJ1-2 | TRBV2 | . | CASRAGTGDHGYTF | TGTGCCAGCAGGGCAGGGACAGGGGATCATGGCTACACCTTC
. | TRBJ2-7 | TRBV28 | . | CASNSDVREQYF | TGTGCCAGCAACTCCGATGTACGTGAGCAGTACTTC
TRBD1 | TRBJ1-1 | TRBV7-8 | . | CASSLTGTGENTEAFF | TGTGCCAGCAGCTTAACCGGGACAGGGGAAAATACTGAAGCTTTCTTT
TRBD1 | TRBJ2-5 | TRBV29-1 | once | CSARTGQETQYF | TGCAGCGCCCGGACAGGGCAGGAGACCCAGTACTTC
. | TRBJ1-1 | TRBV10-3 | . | CAISDRDITEAFF | TGTGCCATCAGTGACAGGGATATCACTGAAGCTTTCTTT
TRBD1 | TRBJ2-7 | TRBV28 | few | CASSEGQKVQYF | TGTGCCAGCAGCGAGGGACAGAAAGTGCAGTACTTC
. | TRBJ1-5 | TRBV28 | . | CASSTTGGNQPQHF | TGTGCCAGCAGTACTACCGGGGGTAATCAGCCCCAGCATTTT
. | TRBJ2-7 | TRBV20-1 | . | CSALQGEQYF | TGCAGTGCTTTACAGGGAGAGCAGTACTTC
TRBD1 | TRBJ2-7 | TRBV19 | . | CASQTGTGGTYEQYF | TGTGCCAGCCAAACCGGGACAGGGGGCACGTACGAGCAGTACTTC
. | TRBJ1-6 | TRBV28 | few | CASSHESSYNSPLHF | TGTGCCAGCAGTCATGAGAGCTCCTATAATTCACCCCTCCACTTT
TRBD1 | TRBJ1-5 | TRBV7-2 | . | CASSSTNRGQPQHF | TGTGCCAGCAGCTCGACCAACAGGGGTCAGCCCCAGCATTTT
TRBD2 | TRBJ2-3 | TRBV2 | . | CASSEREADTQYF | TGTGCCAGCAGCGAACGGGAGGCGGATACGCAGTATTTT
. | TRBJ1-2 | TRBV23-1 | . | CASSLTGSYTF | TGCGCCAGCAGTCTGACAGGCAGCTACACCTTC
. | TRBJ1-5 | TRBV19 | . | CASSIVAGVNQPQHF | TGTGCCAGTAGTATAGTGGCAGGGGTCAATCAGCCCCAGCATTTT
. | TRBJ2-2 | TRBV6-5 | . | CASSVDSSNTGELFF | TGTGCCAGCAGTGTGGACAGTTCGAACACCGGGGAGCTGTTTTTT
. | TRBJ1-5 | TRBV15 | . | CATKQGPGNQPQHF | TGTGCCACCAAACAGGGCCCTGGCAATCAGCCCCAGCATTTT
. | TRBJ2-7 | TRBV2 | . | CATRQHKLAYEQYF | TGTGCCACCCGTCAGCATAAACTAGCCTACGAGCAGTACTTC
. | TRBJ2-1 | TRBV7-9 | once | CASSLSAVRYNEQFF | TGTGCCAGCAGCTTATCAGCGGTACGCTACAATGAGCAGTTCTTC
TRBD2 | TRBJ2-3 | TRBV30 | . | CAWSVGSGGFTDTQYF | TGTGCCTGGAGCGTTGGGAGCGGGGGGTTCACAGATACGCAGTATTTT
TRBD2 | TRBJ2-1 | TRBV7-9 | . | CASSTTSGRASEQFF | TGTGCCAGCAGCACTACTAGCGGGAGGGCCAGCGAGCAGTTCTTC